This T cell receptor beta chain is from a study of cytomegalovirus exposure and HLA in healthy donors. Study-level results: Approximately 160 TCR beta chains were listed as cytomegalovirus-associated.

Researchers ran the PCR with 60 Vbeta and 13 Jbeta primers. The data were produced by immunoSEQ multiplex PCR, yet TCRdb's version contains in-frame clones alone and is incomplete. The repertoire holds 150,000 to 200,000 clones, with around three quarters as singletons. A note on this clone: No antigen is known for it.

This TCR derives from a young woman in good health and CMV-seronegative. Input material: PBMCs.

The CDR3 here is CASSFEGASSPLHF. CDR3 coding DNA: TGCGCCAGCTCCTTTGAGGGGGCATCATCACCCCTCCACTTT. The chain has TRBV4-1 and TRBJ1-6; 7 positions agree with TRBD1. Germline lookup yields CDR1 MGHRA and CDR2 YSYEKL. The CDR3 has 14 residues. The junction had 11 bases not matched to a gene; V was cut back by 8 bases and J by 10 bases.